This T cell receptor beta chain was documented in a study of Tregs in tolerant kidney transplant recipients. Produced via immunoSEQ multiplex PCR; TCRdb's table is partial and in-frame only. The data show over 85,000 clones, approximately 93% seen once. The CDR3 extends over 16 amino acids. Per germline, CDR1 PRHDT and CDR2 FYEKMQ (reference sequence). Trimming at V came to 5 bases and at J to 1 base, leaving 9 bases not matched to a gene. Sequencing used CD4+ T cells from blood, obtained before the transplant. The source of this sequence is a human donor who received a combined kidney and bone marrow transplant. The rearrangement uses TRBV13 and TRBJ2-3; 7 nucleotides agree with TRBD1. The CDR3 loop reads CASSRGRDRRTDTQYF. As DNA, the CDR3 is TGTGCCAGCAGCCGGGGCCGGGACAGACGCACAGATACGCAGTATTTT.